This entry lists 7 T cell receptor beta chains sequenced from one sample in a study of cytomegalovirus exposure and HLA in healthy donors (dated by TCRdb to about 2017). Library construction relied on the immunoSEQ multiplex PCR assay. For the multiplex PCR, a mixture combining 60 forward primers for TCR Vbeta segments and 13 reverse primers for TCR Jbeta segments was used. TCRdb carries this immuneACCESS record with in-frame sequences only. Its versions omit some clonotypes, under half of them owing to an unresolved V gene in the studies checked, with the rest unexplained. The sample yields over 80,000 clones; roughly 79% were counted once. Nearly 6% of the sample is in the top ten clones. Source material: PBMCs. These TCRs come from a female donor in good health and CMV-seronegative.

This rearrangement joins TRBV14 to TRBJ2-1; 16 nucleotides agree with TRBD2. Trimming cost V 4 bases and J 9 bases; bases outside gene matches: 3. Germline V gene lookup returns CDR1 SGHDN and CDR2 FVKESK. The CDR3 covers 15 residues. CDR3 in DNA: TGTGCCAGCAGCCTGGGACTAGCGGGGGGGTCTGAGCAGTTCTTC. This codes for CASSLGLAGGSEQFF.

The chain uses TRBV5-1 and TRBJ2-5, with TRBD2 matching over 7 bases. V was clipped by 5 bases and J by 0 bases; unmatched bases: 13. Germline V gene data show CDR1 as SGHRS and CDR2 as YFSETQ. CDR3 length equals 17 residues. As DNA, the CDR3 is TGCGCCAGCAGGATGGGTAAGCGGGGACCGTACCAAGAGACCCAGTACTTC. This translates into CASRMGKRGPYQETQYF.

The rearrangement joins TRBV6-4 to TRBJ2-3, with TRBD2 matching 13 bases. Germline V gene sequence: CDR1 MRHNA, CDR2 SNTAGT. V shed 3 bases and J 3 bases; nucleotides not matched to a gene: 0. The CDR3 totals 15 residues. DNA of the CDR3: TGTGCCAGCAGTGAGACTAGCGGGGGGACAGATACGCAGTATTTT. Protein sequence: CASSETSGGTDTQYF.

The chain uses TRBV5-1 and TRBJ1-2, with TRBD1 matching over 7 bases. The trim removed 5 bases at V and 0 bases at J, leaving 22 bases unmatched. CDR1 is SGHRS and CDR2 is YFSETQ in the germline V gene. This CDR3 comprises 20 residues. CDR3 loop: CASRSWGGRATGTANYGYTF. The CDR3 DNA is TGCGCCAGCAGGTCTTGGGGAGGTCGGGCAACCGGGACAGCTAACTATGGCTACACCTTC.

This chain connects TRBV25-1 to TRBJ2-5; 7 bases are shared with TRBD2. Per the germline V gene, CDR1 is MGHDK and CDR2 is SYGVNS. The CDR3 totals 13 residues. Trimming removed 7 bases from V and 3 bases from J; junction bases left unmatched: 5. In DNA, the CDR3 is TGTGCCAGCAAGCGGGGTTTTGAAGAGACCCAGTACTTC. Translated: CASKRGFEETQYF.

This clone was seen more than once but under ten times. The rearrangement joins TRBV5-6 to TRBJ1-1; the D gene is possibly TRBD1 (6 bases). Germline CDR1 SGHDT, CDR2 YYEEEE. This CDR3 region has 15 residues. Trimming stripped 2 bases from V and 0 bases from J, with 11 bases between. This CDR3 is CASSLPTGMNTEAFF. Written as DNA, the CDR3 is TGTGCCAGCAGCTTACCGACAGGAATGAACACTGAAGCTTTCTTT.

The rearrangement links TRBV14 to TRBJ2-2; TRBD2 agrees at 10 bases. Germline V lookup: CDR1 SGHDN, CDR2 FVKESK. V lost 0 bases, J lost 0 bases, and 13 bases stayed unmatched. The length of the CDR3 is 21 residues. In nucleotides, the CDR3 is TGTGCCAGCAGCCAAGATAGTGGACTAGCGGAGACGACAACGAACACCGGGGAGCTGTTTTTT. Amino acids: CASSQDSGLAETTTNTGELFF.